The T cell receptor beta chain described here comes from a study of cytomegalovirus exposure and HLA in healthy donors. Use of 60 Vbeta and 13 Jbeta primers characterized the PCR. Profiled with immunoSEQ multiplex PCR; TCRdb holds only in-frame clones, not every one. The sample consists of 12,000 to 15,000 clones, 60% to 70% of them appearing once. The ends were cut back, 6 bases at V and 2 bases at J, with 8 bases in the middle. Germline-derived CDR1 and CDR2 are SQVTM and ANQGSEA. This CDR3 region has 11 residues. This clonotype originated in a woman between 45 and 60 years old in good health and CMV-seropositive. The chain is built from TRBV29-1 and TRBJ2-7, with a weak D call TRBD2 (5 bases). The specimen was PBMCs. The CDR3 spells CSVGETYEQYF. For the CDR3, the DNA is TGCAGCGTGGGAGAAACCTACGAGCAGTACTTC.